The 2 T cell receptor beta chains presented below share a single source sample, sequenced in a study of multiple sclerosis patients with progressive multifocal leukoencephalopathy (dated by TCRdb to about 2019). The receptor library was made with the immunoSEQ multiplex PCR assay. TCRdb took over this immuneACCESS table, retaining in-frame rearrangements with V and J assigned. Such tables are incomplete; in checked studies, under half of the missing clones stem from an unresolved V gene, and the remainder is unexplained. The sample table shows about 33,000 clones, and roughly 87% are seen once. 3% to 3.5% of the sample lies in the top ten. The time point label on this specimen signifies: time of PML onset. The treatment or condition label, as the study defines it: on natalizumab therapy at sampling. This specimen consisted of PBMCs, obtained from a patient treated with natalizumab. The receptor source for this set is a human donor with progressive multifocal leukoencephalopathy.

This clone was picked up one time. This chain connects TRBV6-1 to TRBJ1-1; D is unresolved. With 3 bases removed from V and 0 bases from J, the gap between germline ends came to 5 bases. The CDR3 is 13 amino acids. Germline loops: CDR1 MNHNS, CDR2 SASEGT. CDR3 region: CASSETVNTEAFF. The CDR3 DNA follows: TGTGCCAGCAGTGAGACGGTGAACACTGAAGCTTTCTTT.

The chain carries TRBV19 and TRBJ2-1, with TRBD2 identical over 8 bases. V lost 3 bases to trimming and J lost 6 bases; unmatched junction nucleotides: 10. Germline V gene data show CDR1 as LNHDA and CDR2 as SQIVND (reference sequence). The CDR3 sequence is 16 residues long. CDR3 protein: CASSIIVGRGVNEQFF. Here the CDR3 DNA reads TGTGCCAGTAGTATCATAGTCGGGAGGGGTGTCAATGAGCAGTTCTTC.